This TCR beta chain emerged from a study of blood T cell repertoires in COVID-19. Study-wide background: PBMCs, B-cell-depleted T cells, or T cells were the source of the cDNA or gDNA that made up the material.

This clone was detected only once. CDR1 is PRHDT and CDR2 is FYEKMQ in the germline V gene (reference sequence). The CDR3 is made up of 16 amino acids. The trim removed 3 bases at V and 4 bases at J, leaving 4 bases unmatched. Sequenced by immunoSEQ multiplex PCR; TCRdb stores in-frame clones only, minus some. This sample has about 210,000 clones; around 80% occur once, and the top ten carry around 7.3%. This receptor was obtained from a woman aged 65 to 85 with acute or convalescent COVID-19. The chain joins TRBV13 to TRBJ2-3; 13 bases map to TRBD2. Sequencing used peripheral blood. The CDR3 nucleotides read TGTGCCAGCAGCTTCGGGACTAGCGGGGCCCCAGATACGCAGTATTTT. The encoded protein is CASSFGTSGAPDTQYF.